Each of the 14 T cell receptor beta chains below was sequenced from the same sample in a study of blood T cell repertoires in COVID-19. Sequenced by immunoSEQ multiplex PCR; TCRdb stores in-frame clones only, minus some. The table shows about 150,000 clones, with 90% occurring only once. Sample: peripheral blood. The receptors shown here come from a man aged 45 to 65 with acute or convalescent COVID-19.

This chain joins TRBV7-9 and TRBJ2-2, with 9 bases matching TRBD2. Losses at the gene ends were 1 base for V and 0 bases for J; bases not matched to a gene: 3. Germline V gene data show CDR1 as SEHNR and CDR2 as FQNEAQ (reference sequence). The CDR3 has 17 residues. The chain's CDR3 is CASSLDSGSANTGELFF. The CDR3 DNA is TGTGCCAGCAGCTTAGATAGCGGGAGCGCGAACACCGGGGAGCTGTTTTTT.

The CDR3 sequence: CASSYGPPRQPQHF. In DNA form, the CDR3 reads TGTGCCAGCAGTTACGGTCCTCCGCGTCAGCCCCAGCATTTT. This chain links TRBV6-2 or TRBV6-3 with TRBJ1-5; the D is unclear. V lost 2 bases to trimming and J lost 6 bases, with 11 bases between them. The CDR3 runs 14 residues. CDR1 MNHEY and CDR2 SVGEGT come from the germline V gene.

This clone was counted a few times. The chain combines TRBV9 with TRBJ1-5, with D possibly TRBD1 on 6 matching bases. This CDR3 is 14 amino acids long. The V end lost 7 bases, the J end lost 1 base, and 12 bases lay between the germline ends. The V gene's germline CDR1 is SGDLS and CDR2 YYNGEE. CDR3 sequence: CASGGIESNQPQHF. CDR3 coding DNA: TGTGCCAGCGGGGGCATAGAGAGCAATCAGCCCCAGCATTTT.

This chain connects TRBV15 to TRBJ1-5; 9 nucleotides line up with TRBD1. This CDR3 contains 22 residues. Germline assignment: CDR1 LNHNV and CDR2 YYDKDF (reference sequence). V lost 0 bases, J lost 0 bases, and 18 bases stayed unmatched. The CDR3 DNA is TGTGCCACCAGCAGAGATGGGGGTGGACAGGGGTGGATTGCTTATAGCAATCAGCCCCAGCATTTT. Translation gives CATSRDGGGQGWIAYSNQPQHF. The whole variable domain, remainder taken from reference TRBV15 and TRBJ1-5, is DAMVIQNPRYQVTQFGKPVTLSCSQTLNHNVMYWYQQKSSQAPKLLFHYYDKDFNNEADTPDNFQSRRPNTSFCFLDIRSPGLGDTAMYLCATSRDGGGQGWIAYSNQPQHFGDGTRLSIL.

This sequence joins TRBV5-4 and TRBJ1-5; D is ambiguous. CDR1 is SGHNT, CDR2 YYREEE, per germline (reference sequence). The V and J ends lost 2 bases and 9 bases respectively, with 18 bases between them. This CDR3 is built from 15 residues. CDR3 DNA: TGTGCCAGCAGCTTACCGGAGCTTTTAGAGGGGCCCCAGCATTTT. Amino acids: CASSLPELLEGPQHF.

The gene calls are TRBV11-2 and TRBJ2-5; 10 bases map to TRBD2. This CDR3 has 15 amino acids. V lost 2 bases and J lost 5; bases outside the gene matches: 5. Germline V gene data show CDR1 as SGHAT and CDR2 as FQNNGV. CDR3 DNA sequence: TGTGCCAGCAGCTTAAGCCCTAGCGGGAGTGAGACCCAGTACTTC. Protein sequence: CASSLSPSGSETQYF.

V is TRBV3-1 (or the pseudogene TRBV3-2) and J is TRBJ2-3; 16 positions agree with TRBD2. The CDR3 loop spans 20 amino acids. The germline CDR1 and CDR2 sequences are LGHDT and YNNKEL (reference sequence). With 0 bases clipped from V and 5 bases from J, the junction kept 11 bases outside the gene matches. The CDR3 protein is CASSQDLPGLAGGPGDTQYF. The DNA of the CDR3 is TGTGCCAGCAGCCAAGATCTGCCGGGACTAGCGGGAGGGCCGGGAGATACGCAGTATTTT.

This chain links TRBV6-5 with TRBJ1-3; D gene ambiguous. The CDR3 has 15 amino acids. Trimming pared 2 bases from V and 0 bases from J, leaving 8 bases between. The V gene's germline CDR1 is MNHEY and CDR2 SVGAGI. In DNA form, the CDR3 reads TGTGCCAGCAGTTACCCCGGGAACTCTGGAAACACCATATATTTT. Its translation: CASSYPGNSGNTIYF.

This rearrangement joins TRBV15 to TRBJ2-5; 7 nucleotides align to TRBD2. J was trimmed by 2 bases and V by 0 bases; bases with no gene match: 6. The CDR3 has 16 amino acids. The V gene's germline CDR1 is LNHNV and CDR2 YYDKDF (reference sequence). The CDR3 region has the DNA TGTGCCACCAGCAGAGATACCGGGGGAGGGCAAGAGACCCAGTACTTC. This codes for CATSRDTGGGQETQYF.

The sample holds one count of this clone. V usage is TRBV4-1 and J usage is TRBJ1-4; a possible D gene is TRBD1 (5 bases). The CDR3 runs to 16 residues. V was cut by 3 bases and J by 5 bases, with 16 bases left in between. Germline V gives CDR1 MGHRA, CDR2 YSYEKL. In DNA, the CDR3 is TGCGCCAGCAGCCACCCCGGGGGGAGAGGGAATGAAAAACTGTTTTTT. It translates to CASSHPGGRGNEKLFF.

The genes are TRBV4-1 and TRBJ2-1; maybe TRBD2 (6 bases). In germline, CDR1 is MGHRA, CDR2 YSYEKL. This CDR3 contains 19 residues. Deletions cut 0 bases from V and 0 bases from J, with 18 bases between. The CDR3 reads CASSQEALAPWSSYNEQFF. CDR3 nucleotide sequence: TGCGCCAGCAGCCAAGAGGCGCTAGCGCCCTGGAGCTCCTACAATGAGCAGTTCTTC.

The V gene is TRBV5-1, the J gene TRBJ2-3; D remains unclear. The V gene lost 0 bases and the J gene lost 2 bases, with 10 bases spanning the gap. This CDR3 region has 15 residues. The germline CDR1 and CDR2 sequences are SGHRS and YFSETQ. CDR3 protein: CASSLAGYNTDTQYF. CDR3 nucleotide sequence: TGCGCCAGCAGCTTGGCCGGTTATAACACAGATACGCAGTATTTT.

V gene TRBV5-1 combines with J gene TRBJ2-3; D ambiguous. CDR1 is SGHRS, CDR2 YFSETQ, per germline. With 0 bases removed from V and 2 bases from J, the gap between germline ends came to 7 bases. This CDR3 is 14 amino acids long. As DNA, the CDR3 is TGCGCCAGCAGCTTGGGACTCAACACAGATACGCAGTATTTT. It is translated as CASSLGLNTDTQYF. Full variable domain (outside the CDR3, taken from reference TRBV5-1 and TRBJ2-3): KAGVTQTPRYLIKTRGQQVTLSCSPISGHRSVSWYQQTPGQGLQFLFEYFSETQRNKGNFPGRFSGRQFSNSRSEMNVSTLELGDSALYLCASSLGLNTDTQYFGPGTRLTVL.

This chain joins TRBV7-2 and TRBJ2-4; a possible D gene is TRBD2 (6 bases). V dropped 2 bases and J dropped 0 bases, with 20 bases sitting between them. The germline gives CDR1 SGHTA, CDR2 FQGNSA. The CDR3 sequence is 19 residues long. The CDR3 protein is CASSLLGRWPGLAKNIQYF. CDR3 bases: TGTGCCAGCAGCTTACTAGGTCGGTGGCCGGGACTAGCCAAAAACATTCAGTACTTC.